The T cell receptor beta chain under discussion was sequenced for a study of blood T cell repertoires in COVID-19. TCRdb keeps only in-frame clones here, not all; method: immunoSEQ multiplex PCR. The data show approximately 190,000 clones, approximately 84% seen once. Per germline, CDR1 SGDLS and CDR2 YYNGEE. The CDR3 extends over 15 amino acids. Germline trimming cut 4 bases from V and 6 bases from J; bases unmatched to any gene: 9. The sequenced material came from peripheral blood. The sequence was collected from a woman in her 70s with active or convalescent COVID-19. The chain employs TRBV9 and TRBJ2-3; 9 nucleotides align to TRBD2. Here the CDR3 reads CASSRDAGGTDTQYF. The CDR3 nucleotides read TGTGCCAGCAGCCGCGACGCGGGAGGGACGGATACGCAGTATTTT.